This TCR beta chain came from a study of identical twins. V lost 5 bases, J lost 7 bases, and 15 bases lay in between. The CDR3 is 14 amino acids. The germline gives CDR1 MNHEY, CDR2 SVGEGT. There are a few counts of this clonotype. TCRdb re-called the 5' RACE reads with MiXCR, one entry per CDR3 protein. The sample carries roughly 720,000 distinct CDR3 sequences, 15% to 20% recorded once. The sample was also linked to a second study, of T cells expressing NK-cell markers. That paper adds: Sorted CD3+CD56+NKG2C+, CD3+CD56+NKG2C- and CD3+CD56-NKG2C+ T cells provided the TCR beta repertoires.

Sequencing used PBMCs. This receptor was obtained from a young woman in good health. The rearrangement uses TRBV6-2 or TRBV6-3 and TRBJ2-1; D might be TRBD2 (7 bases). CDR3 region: CASSLPKGGNEQFF. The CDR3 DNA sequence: TGTGCCAGCAGTCTACCGAAGGGGGGGAATGAGCAGTTCTTC.